This T cell receptor beta chain was sequenced for a study of graft-versus-host responses after intestinal transplantation. Whole-study context: Transplants were multivisceral, liver-intestinal, or isolated intestinal.

As concerns this clone: The antigen is unknown.

Generated by immunoSEQ multiplex PCR, the TCRdb table keeps only in-frame clones and is missing some. The table records 20,000 to 30,000 clones, roughly 90% of them present only once. Study-level results: Detected in recipient marrow were GvH clones, some of which were first observed in ileum or blood. Allografts of patients with graft-donor T cell macrochimerism showed high graft-versus-host to host-versus-graft clone ratios.

CDR1 LNHDA and CDR2 SQIVND come from the germline V gene (reference sequence). The CDR3 extends over 14 amino acids. Trimming removed 4 bases from V and 2 bases from J, with 12 bases in between. The receptor comes from a human patient who received an intestinal transplant, so some T cells may come from the graft donor. This sample comprised PBMCs, obtained approximately 38 days after intestinal transplant. V usage is TRBV19 and J usage is TRBJ2-7; either TRBD1 or TRBD2 may fit D (5 bases each). The CDR3 DNA is TGTGCCAGTAGTACATCCGGGACGGCCTACGAGCAGTACTTC. Translated: CASSTSGTAYEQYF.